This T cell receptor beta chain was captured by sequencing in a study of human T cells and chemical hapten exposure. Across the study: Per-sample TCR yields varied mainly from small pooled library volume differences.

TCRdb passed the RACE reads through MiXCR, listing each CDR3 protein once. The sample includes some 330,000 distinct CDR3 sequences, approximately 5.8% of them seen just once. General study findings and limits: Alopecia affecting every donor means their immune response may not match healthy people's.

Sample time point: pre-sensitization, week 0. Treatment defined: therapeutic diphenylcyclopropenone sensitization with weekly scalp DPC. Venepuncture was done earlier than the placement of each patch test. Unfractionated whole blood yielded total RNA. This CDR3 has 16 amino acids. V was clipped by 1 base and J by 1 base, with 13 bases between them. This clonotype was counted between two and nine times. Its antigen is not known. The genes are TRBV12-3 or TRBV12-4 and TRBJ1-1; possible D gene TRBD1, 5 bases. The clonotype comes from a woman aged 18-29 years with alopecia areata. Some clones in this sample may be carry-over from other donors' samples. The sample here was whole blood, taken in connection with sensitization to the hapten diphenylcyclopropenone (DPC). CDR3 loop: CASSLVEGRGNTEAFF. The CDR3 DNA reads TGTGCCAGCAGTTTAGTCGAGGGACGGGGGAACACTGAAGCTTTCTTT.